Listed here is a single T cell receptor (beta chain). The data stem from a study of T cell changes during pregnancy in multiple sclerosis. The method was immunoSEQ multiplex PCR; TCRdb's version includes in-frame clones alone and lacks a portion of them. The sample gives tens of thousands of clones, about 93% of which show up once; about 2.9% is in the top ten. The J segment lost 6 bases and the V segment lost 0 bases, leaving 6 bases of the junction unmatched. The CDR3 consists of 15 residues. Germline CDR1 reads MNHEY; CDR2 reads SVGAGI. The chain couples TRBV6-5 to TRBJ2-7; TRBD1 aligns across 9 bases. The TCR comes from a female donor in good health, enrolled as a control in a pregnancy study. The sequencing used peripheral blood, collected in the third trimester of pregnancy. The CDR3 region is CASSYSEDRGTEQYF. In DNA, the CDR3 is TGTGCCAGCAGTTACTCCGAGGACAGGGGTACCGAGCAGTACTTC.